This T cell receptor (beta chain) was identified during a study of cytomegalovirus exposure and HLA in healthy donors. The germline V gene encodes CDR1 SNHLY and CDR2 FYNNEI. The V end lost 3 bases, the J end lost 8 bases, and 13 bases lay between the germline ends. CDR3 length equals 14 residues. This clone has just one count. The repertoire was sequenced with immunoSEQ multiplex PCR; TCRdb's copy has only in-frame clones and lacks some. The sample carries 250,000 to 400,000 clones, approximately 86% recorded once. What was sequenced was PBMCs. This receptor was identified in a man younger than 45 in good health and CMV-seronegative. The rearrangement joins TRBV2 to TRBJ1-4; possible D gene TRBD1, 5 bases. DNA of the CDR3: TGTGCCAGCAGTGATTCAGGGTATCGGGAAAAACTGTTTTTT. Protein sequence: CASSDSGYREKLFF.